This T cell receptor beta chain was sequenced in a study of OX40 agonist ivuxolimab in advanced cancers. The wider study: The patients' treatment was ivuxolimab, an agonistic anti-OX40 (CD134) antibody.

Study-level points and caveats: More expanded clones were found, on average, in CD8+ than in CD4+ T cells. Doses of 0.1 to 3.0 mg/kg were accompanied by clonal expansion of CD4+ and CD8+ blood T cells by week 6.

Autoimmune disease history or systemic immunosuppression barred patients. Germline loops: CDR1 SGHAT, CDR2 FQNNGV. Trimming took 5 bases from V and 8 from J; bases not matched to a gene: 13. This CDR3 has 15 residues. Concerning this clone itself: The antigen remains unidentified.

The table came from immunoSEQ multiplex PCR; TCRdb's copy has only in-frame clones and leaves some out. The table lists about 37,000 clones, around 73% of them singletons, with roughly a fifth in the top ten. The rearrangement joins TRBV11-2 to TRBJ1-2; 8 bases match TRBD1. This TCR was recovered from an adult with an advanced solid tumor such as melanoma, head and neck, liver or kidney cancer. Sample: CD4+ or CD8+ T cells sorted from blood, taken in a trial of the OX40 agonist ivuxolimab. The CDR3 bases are TGTGCCAGCAGCCCAGGGGGCGCAAGGGGGCTCGGCTACACCTTC. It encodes CASSPGGARGLGYTF.